This T cell receptor (beta chain) comes out of a study of T-cell reconstitution after alpha-beta-depleted transplantation in children. It was with unique molecular identifiers that the TCRbeta library was prepared. One entry per CDR3 protein results from TCRdb running MiXCR on the PCR reads. The table records about 640,000 distinct CDR3 sequences, approximately 16% of them present only once. This clonotype has a count of ten or more. Germline V gene sequence: CDR1 LGHNA, CDR2 YSLEER. The trim removed 1 base at V and 6 bases at J, leaving 12 bases unmatched. This CDR3 comprises 17 residues. This receptor was identified in a human donor who donated a stem cell graft to a child with acute myeloid leukemia. The J gene is TRBJ2-3, the V gene TRBV4-3, with 8 bases fitting TRBD2. The material was PBMCs from the stem cell graft donor, obtained from the stem cell graft. The CDR3 DNA sequence: TGCGCCAGCAGCCAAGGGAGAAGCGGGGGAAGCATGGATACGCAGTATTTT. Its translation: CASSQGRSGGSMDTQYF.